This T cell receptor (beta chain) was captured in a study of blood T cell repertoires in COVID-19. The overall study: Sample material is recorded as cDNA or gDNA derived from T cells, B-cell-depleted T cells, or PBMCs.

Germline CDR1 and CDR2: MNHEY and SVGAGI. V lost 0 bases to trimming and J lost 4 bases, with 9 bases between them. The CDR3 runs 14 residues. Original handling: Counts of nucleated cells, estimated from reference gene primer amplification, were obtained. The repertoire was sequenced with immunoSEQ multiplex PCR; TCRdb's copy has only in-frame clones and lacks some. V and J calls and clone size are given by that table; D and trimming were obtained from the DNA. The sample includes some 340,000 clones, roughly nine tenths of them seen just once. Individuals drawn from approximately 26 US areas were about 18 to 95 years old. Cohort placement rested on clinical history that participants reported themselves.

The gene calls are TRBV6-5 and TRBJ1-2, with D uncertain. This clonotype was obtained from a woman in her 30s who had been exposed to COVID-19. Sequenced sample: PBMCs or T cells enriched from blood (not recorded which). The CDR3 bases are TGTGCCAGCAGTTACTCGGGTGACACCTATGGCTACACCTTC. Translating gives CASSYSGDTYGYTF.